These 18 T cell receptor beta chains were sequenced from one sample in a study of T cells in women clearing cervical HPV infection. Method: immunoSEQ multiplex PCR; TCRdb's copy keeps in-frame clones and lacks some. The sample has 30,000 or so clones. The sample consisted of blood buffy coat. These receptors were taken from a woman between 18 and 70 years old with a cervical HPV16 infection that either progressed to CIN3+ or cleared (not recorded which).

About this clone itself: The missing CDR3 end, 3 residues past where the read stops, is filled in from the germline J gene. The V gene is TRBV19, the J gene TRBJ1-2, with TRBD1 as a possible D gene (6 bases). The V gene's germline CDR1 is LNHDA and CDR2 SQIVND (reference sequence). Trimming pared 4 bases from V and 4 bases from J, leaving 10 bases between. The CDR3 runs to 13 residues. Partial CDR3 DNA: TGTGCCAGTAGTAGCGACAGGCGCTATGGC. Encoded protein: CASSSDRRYG. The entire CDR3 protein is CASSSDRRYGYTF.

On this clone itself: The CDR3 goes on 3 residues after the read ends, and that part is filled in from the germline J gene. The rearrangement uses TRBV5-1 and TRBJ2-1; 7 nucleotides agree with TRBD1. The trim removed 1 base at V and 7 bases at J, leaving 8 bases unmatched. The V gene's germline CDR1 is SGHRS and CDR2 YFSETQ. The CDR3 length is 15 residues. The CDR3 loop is CASSLQGETLNEQFF. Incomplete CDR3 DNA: TGCGCCAGCAGCTTGCAGGGGGAAACCTTGAATGAG.

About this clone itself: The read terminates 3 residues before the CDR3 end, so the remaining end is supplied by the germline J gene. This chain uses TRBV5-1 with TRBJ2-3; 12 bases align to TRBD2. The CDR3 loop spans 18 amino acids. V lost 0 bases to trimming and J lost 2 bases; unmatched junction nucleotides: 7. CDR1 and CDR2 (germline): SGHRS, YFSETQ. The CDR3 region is CASSLDSSGRDYTDTQYF. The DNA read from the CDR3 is TGCGCCAGCAGCTTGGATTCTAGCGGGAGGGATTACACAGATACG.

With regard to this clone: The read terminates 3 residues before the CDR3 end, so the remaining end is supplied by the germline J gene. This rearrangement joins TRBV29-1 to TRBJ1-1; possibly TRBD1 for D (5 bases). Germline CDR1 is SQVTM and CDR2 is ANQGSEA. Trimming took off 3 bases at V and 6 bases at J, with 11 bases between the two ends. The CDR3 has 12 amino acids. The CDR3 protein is CSVDNGRAEAFF. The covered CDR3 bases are TGCAGCGTTGATAACGGCAGGGCTGAA.

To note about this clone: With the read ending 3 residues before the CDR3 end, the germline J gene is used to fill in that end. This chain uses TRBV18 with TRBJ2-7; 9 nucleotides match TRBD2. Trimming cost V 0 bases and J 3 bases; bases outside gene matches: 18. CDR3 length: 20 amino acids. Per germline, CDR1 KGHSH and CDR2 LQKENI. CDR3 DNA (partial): TGTGCCAGCTCACCACCGATCGTCCCTGTAATAGCGGGAGAAAACTACGAG. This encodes CASSPPIVPVIAGENYE. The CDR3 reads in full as CASSPPIVPVIAGENYEQYF. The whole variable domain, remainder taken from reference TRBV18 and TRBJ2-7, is NAGVMQNPRHLVRRRGQEARLRCSPMKGHSHVYWYRQLPEEGLKFMVYLQKENIIDESGMPKERFSAEFPKEGPSILRIQQVVRGDSAAYFCASSPPIVPVIAGENYEQYFGPGTRLTVT.

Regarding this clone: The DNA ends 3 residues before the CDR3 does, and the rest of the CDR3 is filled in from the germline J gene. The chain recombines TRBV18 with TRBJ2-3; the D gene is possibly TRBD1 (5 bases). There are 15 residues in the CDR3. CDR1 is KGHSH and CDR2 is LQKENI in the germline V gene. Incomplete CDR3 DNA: TGTGCCAGCTCGCCGTCGTGGGGCTTCCAAGAGGCG. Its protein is CASSPSWGFQEA. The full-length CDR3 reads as CASSPSWGFQEAQYF.

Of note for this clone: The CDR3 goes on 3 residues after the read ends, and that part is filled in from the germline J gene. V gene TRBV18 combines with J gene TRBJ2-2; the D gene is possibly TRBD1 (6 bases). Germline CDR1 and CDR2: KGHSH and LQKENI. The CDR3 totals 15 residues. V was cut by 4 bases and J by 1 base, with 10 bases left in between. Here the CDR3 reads CASSQPQGNTGELFF. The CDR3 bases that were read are TGTGCCAGCTCACAACCACAGGGGAACACCGGGGAG.

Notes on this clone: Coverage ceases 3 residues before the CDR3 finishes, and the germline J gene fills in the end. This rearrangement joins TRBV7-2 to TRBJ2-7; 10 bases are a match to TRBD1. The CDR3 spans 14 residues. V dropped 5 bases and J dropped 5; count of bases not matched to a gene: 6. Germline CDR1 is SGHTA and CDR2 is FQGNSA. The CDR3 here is CASSRTGGRDEQYF. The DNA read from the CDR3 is TGTGCCAGCAGCCGGACAGGGGGACGAGACGAG. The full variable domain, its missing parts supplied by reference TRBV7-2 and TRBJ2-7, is GAGVSQSPSNKVTEKGKDVELRCDPISGHTALYWYRQSLGQGLEFLIYFQGNSAPDKSGLPSDRFSAERTGGSVSTLTIQRTQQEDSAVYLCASSRTGGRDEQYFGPGTRLTVT.

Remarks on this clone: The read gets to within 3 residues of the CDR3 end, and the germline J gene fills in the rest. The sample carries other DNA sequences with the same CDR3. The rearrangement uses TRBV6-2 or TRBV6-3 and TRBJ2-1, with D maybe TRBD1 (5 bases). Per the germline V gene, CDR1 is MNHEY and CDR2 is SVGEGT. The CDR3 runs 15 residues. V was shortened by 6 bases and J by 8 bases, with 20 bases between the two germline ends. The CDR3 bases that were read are TGTGCCAGCAGCCTCACCAGTGTCCTGGGGCATGAG. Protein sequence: CASSLTSVLGHE. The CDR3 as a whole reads CASSLTSVLGHEQFF.

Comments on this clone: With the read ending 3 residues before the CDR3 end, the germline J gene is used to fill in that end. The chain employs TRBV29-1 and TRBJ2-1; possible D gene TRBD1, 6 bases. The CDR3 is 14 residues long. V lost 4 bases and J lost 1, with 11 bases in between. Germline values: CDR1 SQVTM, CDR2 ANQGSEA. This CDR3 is CSVAPGASYNEQFF. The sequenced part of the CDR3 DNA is TGCAGCGTTGCCCCAGGGGCGTCCTACAATGAG.

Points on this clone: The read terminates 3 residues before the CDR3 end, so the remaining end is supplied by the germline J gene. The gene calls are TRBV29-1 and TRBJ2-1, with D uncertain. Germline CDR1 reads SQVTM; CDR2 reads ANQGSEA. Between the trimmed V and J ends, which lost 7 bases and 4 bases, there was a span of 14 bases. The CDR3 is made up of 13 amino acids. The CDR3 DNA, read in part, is TGCAGCGCCCGGAACCTCGGGTACAATGAG. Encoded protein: CSARNLGYNE. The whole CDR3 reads CSARNLGYNEQFF.

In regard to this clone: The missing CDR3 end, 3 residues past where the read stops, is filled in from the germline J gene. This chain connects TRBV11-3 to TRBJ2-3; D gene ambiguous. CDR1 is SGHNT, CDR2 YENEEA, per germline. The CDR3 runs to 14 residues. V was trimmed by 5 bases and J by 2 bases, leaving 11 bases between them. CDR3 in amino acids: CASSLLRATDTQYF. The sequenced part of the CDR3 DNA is TGTGCCAGCAGCCTCCTTAGGGCCACAGATACG.

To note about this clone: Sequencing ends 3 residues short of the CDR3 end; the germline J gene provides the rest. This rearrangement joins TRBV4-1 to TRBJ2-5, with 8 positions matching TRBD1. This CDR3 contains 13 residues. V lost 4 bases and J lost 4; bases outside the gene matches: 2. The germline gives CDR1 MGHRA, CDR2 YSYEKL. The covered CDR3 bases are TGCGCCAGCAGCCGAACAGGGGGAGAGACC. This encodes CASSRTGGET. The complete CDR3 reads CASSRTGGETQYF.

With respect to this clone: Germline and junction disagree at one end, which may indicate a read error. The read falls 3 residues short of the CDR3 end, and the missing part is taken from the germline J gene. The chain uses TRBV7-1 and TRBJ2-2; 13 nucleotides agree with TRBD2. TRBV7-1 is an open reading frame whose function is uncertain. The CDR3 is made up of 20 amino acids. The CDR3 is CTSSSKALGGLAGVAGELFF. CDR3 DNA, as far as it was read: TGTACCAGCAGCTCGAAGGCCCTTGGCGGACTAGCGGGAGTAGCCGGGGAG.

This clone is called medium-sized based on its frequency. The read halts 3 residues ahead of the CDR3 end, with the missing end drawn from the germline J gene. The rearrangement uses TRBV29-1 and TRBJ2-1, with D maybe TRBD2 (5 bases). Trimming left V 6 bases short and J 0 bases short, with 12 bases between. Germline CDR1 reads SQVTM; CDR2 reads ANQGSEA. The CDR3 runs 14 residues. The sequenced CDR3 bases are TGCAGCGTCCACTCGGGGTTCTCCTACAATGAG. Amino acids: CSVHSGFSYNE. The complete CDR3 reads CSVHSGFSYNEQFF.

The CDR3 sequence is CASSHTGTGSYEQYF. CDR3 bases read: TGTGCCAGCTCGCACACAGGGACAGGGAGCTACGAG. The V gene is TRBV18, the J gene TRBJ2-7, with 9 nucleotides matching TRBD1. The missing CDR3 end, 3 residues past where the read stops, is filled in from the germline J gene. V lost 6 bases, J lost 3 bases, and 9 bases stayed unmatched. The germline gives CDR1 KGHSH, CDR2 LQKENI. The CDR3 runs to 15 residues.

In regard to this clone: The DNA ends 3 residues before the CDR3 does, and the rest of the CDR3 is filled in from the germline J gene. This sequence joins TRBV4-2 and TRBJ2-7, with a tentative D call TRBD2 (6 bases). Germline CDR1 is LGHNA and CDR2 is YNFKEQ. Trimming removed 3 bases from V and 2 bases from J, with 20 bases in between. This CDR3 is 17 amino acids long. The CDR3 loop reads CASSQGTRDFVPYEQYF. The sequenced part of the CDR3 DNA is TGTGCCAGCAGCCAGGGGACCCGGGACTTTGTTCCCTACGAG.

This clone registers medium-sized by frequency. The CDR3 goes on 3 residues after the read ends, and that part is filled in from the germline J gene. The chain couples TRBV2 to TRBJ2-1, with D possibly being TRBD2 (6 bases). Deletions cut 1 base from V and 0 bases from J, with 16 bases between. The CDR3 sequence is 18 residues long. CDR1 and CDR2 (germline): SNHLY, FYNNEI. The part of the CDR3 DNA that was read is TGTGCCAGCAGTGAAGTATCAGGGACTTCGTCCTCCTACAATGAG. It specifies CASSEVSGTSSSYNE. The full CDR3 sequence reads CASSEVSGTSSSYNEQFF.